This section outlines one TCR beta chain sequence together with its context. In this sample, this clonotype turned up a few times. What antigen it recognizes has not been identified. No quality values exist for individual bases; no much larger clone is one base distant. Per the germline V gene, SGHDT is the CDR1 and YYEEEE is the CDR2. Including cysteine and phenylalanine, the CDR3 has 16 amino acids. The retained sequence is limited to the CDR3, 48 bases, with the frame set at the first base. Between the V and J ends, shortened by 4 bases and 2 bases respectively, the junction contains 18 bases. This record belongs to a study of CD8 T cells in ankylosing spondylitis (dated by TCRdb to the late 2010s). Looking at the study overall: To find TCR variants linked to disease, the study profiled T cell receptor beta repertoires in ankylosing spondylitis patients and healthy donors. The full study cohort was made up of under 30 ankylosing spondylitis patients and roughly 98 healthy donors. Peripheral blood was sampled, and synovial fluid was additionally collected from ankylosing spondylitis patients.

Data came from an Illumina HiSeq 2500. Quantitative 5'-RACE with molecular barcodes was the method used to prepare the TCR beta libraries. The original pipeline was this. To identify disease-linked TCR variants, a new computational method was used, one built on a probabilistic model of VDJ rearrangement. TCRdb redid the processing of the public reads, applying fastp at Q25 and MiXCR, and retained in-frame beta chains. Duplicate CDR3 protein sequences are folded into a single record with the most common DNA and genes. TCRdb, rather than the study authors, made the V and J calls. The table for this sample lists roughly 250,000 distinct CDR3 sequences; approximately 9% of them were counted only once. Approximately 7% of the sample rests with the top ten. Overall results and qualifications from the work: Blood from ankylosing spondylitis patients appeared to be characterized by a TCR beta motif made up of eight highly homologous amino acid variants. Some motif variants had previously been reported in the synovial fluid and blood of reactive arthritis patients, which suggests shared mechanisms of disease initiation. The disease-linked clones showed a CD8+ phenotype and occurred at relatively low frequencies in peripheral blood. Significant enrichment of the disease-linked clones was reported in matched synovial fluid samples from ankylosing spondylitis patients.

The receptor chain draws on TRBV5-6 and TRBJ1-1; no D segment can be confidently identified. Sequencing input: blood, either unsorted or a sorted T cell fraction (not recorded which). The clonotype was recovered from a male donor with ankylosing spondylitis or in good health (not recorded which). The CDR3 has the sequence CASSPPGRQLNTEAFF. The nucleotide sequence reads TGTGCCAGCAGCCCACCGGGCCGGCAATTAAACACTGAAGCTTTCTTT.